The rows below give T cell receptor beta chains drawn from one sample of a study of T-cell memory formation after mild COVID-19. Via MiXCR, TCRdb re-called the 5' RACE reads, giving one row per CDR3 protein. The table has more than 110,000 distinct CDR3 sequences, 13% to 15% seen once. Input material: PBMCs or a T cell subset sorted from them (not recorded which). The receptors originated from an adult woman who had mild COVID-19 (a few samples of this study predate the infection). Cell type and time point are not known. Both conserved end residues are part of each CDR3. The D gene is left open where the match is weak. Clone size is shown for a subset of rows, as once, few, many or a class of expanded clone.

v_call	j_call	d_call	clone_size	cdr3_length	cdr3_nt	cdr3_aa
TRBV2	TRBJ1-5	-	-	14	TGTGCCAGCAGTGCGGGCCGCGGCAATCAGCCCCAGCATTTT	CASSAGRGNQPQHF
TRBV13	TRBJ2-7	TRBD1	many	16	TGTGCCAGCAGCTTACTTTTAGGACAGGGGGCCTACGAGCAGTACTTC	CASSLLLGQGAYEQYF
TRBV19	TRBJ1-4	-	few	15	TGTGCCAGTAGTCCTCGGGTTGCAACTAATGAAAAACTGTTTTTT	CASSPRVATNEKLFF
TRBV15	TRBJ2-3	-	many	15	TGTGCCACCAGCAGAGCGCAGGCAGCCGCAGATACGCAGTATTTT	CATSRAQAAADTQYF
TRBV19	TRBJ1-2	-	once	15	TGTGCCAGCAGGACAGAAGGTTCCTGGAACTATGGCTACACCTTC	CASRTEGSWNYGYTF
TRBV24-1	TRBJ1-2	TRBD1	-	14	TGTGCCACCAGTGGGGCGGGACAGGACTATGGCTACACCTTC	CATSGAGQDYGYTF
TRBV3-1	TRBJ2-3	TRBD1	many	15	TGTGCCAGCAGCCCCGGGACAGGGGACGCAGATACGCAGTATTTT	CASSPGTGDADTQYF
TRBV7-9	TRBJ2-5	TRBD2	few	15	TGTGCCAGCAGCTCGTGGACTAGCGTAGGGGAGACCCAGTACTTC	CASSSWTSVGETQYF
TRBV4-1	TRBJ1-4	-	-	15	TGCGCCAGCAGCCTATTCCCGGGGGCAGAGGAAAAACTGTTTTTT	CASSLFPGAEEKLFF
TRBV10-3	TRBJ2-7	TRBD1	-	16	TGTGCCATCAGTGGATCGACAGGGGGCGGGACGGACGAGCAGTACTTC	CAISGSTGGGTDEQYF
TRBV5-1	TRBJ1-1	-	-	14	TGCGCCAGCAGCTTGGAGGGATATCCCCTTGAAGCTTTCTTT	CASSLEGYPLEAFF
TRBV6-1	TRBJ2-3	-	few	16	TGTGCCAGCAGTGAAAAAGAGAGGGGGGCCGGGGATACGCAGTATTTT	CASSEKERGAGDTQYF
TRBV20-1	TRBJ2-7	-	few	14	TGCAGTGCTAGTAGACAGACGAGCTCCTACGAGCAGTACTTC	CSASRQTSSYEQYF
TRBV6-2/TRBV6-3	TRBJ2-3	-	few	13	TGTGCCAGCAGTTACGACCTAGCAGATACGCAGTATTTT	CASSYDLADTQYF
TRBV29-1	TRBJ2-7	-	-	12	TGCAGCGTTGAAGGGGACCGCTACGAGCAGTACTTC	CSVEGDRYEQYF
TRBV18	TRBJ1-1	-	-	14	TGTGCCAGCTCATTCGGAGGAGGGAACACTGAAGCTTTCTTT	CASSFGGGNTEAFF
TRBV12-3/TRBV12-4	TRBJ2-7	-	-	13	TGTGCCAGCAGGCTCCTAGGGGGGAGCGAGCAGTACTTC	CASRLLGGSEQYF
TRBV13	TRBJ2-5	-	few	15	TGTGCCAGCAGCGCGGATTACTCGGGGAAAGAGACCCAGTACTTC	CASSADYSGKETQYF
TRBV12-3/TRBV12-4	TRBJ2-1	TRBD1	-	15	TGTGCCAGCAGCCCTCGACAGGGTTGGACGGATGAGCAGTTCTTC	CASSPRQGWTDEQFF
TRBV5-6	TRBJ2-1	TRBD2	few	15	TGTGCCAGCAGCCCCCCTAGCGGGGCTTACAATGAGCAGTTCTTC	CASSPPSGAYNEQFF
TRBV12-3/TRBV12-4	TRBJ2-7	-	many	13	TGTGCCAGCAGTTCCGGGGGCTCCTACGAGCAGTACTTC	CASSSGGSYEQYF
TRBV20-1	TRBJ2-7	TRBD2	-	14	TGCAGTGCTCCCGGGACTAGCGGTTACTACGAGCAGTACTTC	CSAPGTSGYYEQYF
TRBV7-9	TRBJ2-7	TRBD2	-	15	TGTGCCAGCAGCCCAAAAGCGGGAGGGACCTACGAGCAGTACTTC	CASSPKAGGTYEQYF
TRBV20-1	TRBJ2-3	TRBD2	-	15	TGCAGTGCTAGCGTCAGCGGGAGAAGCACAGATACGCAGTATTTT	CSASVSGRSTDTQYF
TRBV9	TRBJ2-2	TRBD1	-	15	TGTGCCAGCAGCCACGGGGACAGGGGATCCGGGGAGCTGTTTTTT	CASSHGDRGSGELFF
TRBV30	TRBJ2-1	-	-	10	TGTGCCTGGAGTGGGTTGGGGCAGTTCTTC	CAWSGLGQFF